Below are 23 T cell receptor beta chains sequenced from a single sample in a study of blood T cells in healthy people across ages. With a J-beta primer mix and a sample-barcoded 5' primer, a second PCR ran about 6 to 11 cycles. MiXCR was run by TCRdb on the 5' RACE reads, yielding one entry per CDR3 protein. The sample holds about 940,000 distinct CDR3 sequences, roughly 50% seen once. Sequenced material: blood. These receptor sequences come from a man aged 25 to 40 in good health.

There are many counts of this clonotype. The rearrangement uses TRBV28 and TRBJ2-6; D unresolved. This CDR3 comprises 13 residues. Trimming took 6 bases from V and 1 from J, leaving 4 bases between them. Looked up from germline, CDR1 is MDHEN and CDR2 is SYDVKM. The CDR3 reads CASRLSGANVLTF. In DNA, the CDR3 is TGTGCCAGCAGACTATCTGGGGCCAACGTCCTGACTTTC.

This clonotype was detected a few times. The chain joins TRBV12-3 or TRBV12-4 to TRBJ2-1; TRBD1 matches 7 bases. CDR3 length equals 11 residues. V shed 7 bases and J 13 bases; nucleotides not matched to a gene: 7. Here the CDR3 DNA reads TGTGCCAGCACCGAGGGGGCGGCTCAGTTCTTC. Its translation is CASTEGAAQFF.

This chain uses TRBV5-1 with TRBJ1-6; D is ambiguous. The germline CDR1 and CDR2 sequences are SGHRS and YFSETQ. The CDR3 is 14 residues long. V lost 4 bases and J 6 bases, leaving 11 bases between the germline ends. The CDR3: CASSVMPSNSPLHF. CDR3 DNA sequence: TGCGCCAGCAGCGTGATGCCCTCTAATTCACCCCTCCACTTT.

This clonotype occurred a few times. This CDR3 is CATRESGEAATQYF. The CDR3 DNA is TGTGCCACCCGAGAGTCAGGGGAGGCCGCGACCCAGTACTTC. V and J are TRBV15 and TRBJ2-5; D is possibly TRBD1 or TRBD2 (6 bases each). This CDR3 spans 14 amino acids. Germline V gene lookup returns CDR1 LNHNV and CDR2 YYDKDF (reference sequence). The V end lost 8 bases, the J end lost 7 bases, and 20 bases lay between the germline ends.

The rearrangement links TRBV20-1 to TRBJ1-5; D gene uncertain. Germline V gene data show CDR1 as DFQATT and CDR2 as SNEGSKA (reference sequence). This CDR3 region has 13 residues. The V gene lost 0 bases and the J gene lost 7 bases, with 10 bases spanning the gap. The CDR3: CSARESSDQPQHF. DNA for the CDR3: TGCAGTGCTAGAGAATCCAGTGACCAGCCCCAGCATTTT.

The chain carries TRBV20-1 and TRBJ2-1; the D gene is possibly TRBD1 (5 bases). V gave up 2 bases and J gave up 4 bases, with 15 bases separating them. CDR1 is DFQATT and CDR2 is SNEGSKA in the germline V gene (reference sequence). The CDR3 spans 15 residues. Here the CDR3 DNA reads TGCAGTGCTAGAATATCAGGGCTGCTTTACAATGAGCAGTTCTTC. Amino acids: CSARISGLLYNEQFF.

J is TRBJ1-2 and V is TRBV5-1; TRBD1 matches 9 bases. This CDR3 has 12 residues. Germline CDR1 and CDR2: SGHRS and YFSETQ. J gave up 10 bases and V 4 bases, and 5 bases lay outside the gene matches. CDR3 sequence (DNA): TGCGCCAGCAGCGAAGGGACAGGGCTCTACACCTTC. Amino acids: CASSEGTGLYTF.

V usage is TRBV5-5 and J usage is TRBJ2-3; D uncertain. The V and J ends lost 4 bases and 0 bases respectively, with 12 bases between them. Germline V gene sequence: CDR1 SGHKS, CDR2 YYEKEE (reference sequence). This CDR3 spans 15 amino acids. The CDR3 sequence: CASSRRGESTDTQYF. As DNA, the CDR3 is TGTGCCAGCAGCCGCCGTGGGGAAAGCACAGATACGCAGTATTTT.

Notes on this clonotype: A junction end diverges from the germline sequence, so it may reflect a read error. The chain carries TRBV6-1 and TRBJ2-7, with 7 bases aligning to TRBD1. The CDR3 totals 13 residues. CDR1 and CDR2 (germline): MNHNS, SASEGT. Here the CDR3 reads CASSGQGHYGQYF. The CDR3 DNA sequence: TGTGCCAGCAGTGGACAGGGACACTACGGGCAGTACTTC.

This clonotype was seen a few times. The CDR3 coding sequence is TGTGCCAGCACTGGCCAAGCGGGGGCCTCCTACAATGAGCAGTTCTTC. It codes for CASTGQAGASYNEQFF. The chain carries TRBV28 and TRBJ2-1, with 8 bases identical to TRBD2. This CDR3 has 16 residues. J gave up 0 bases and V 7 bases, and 8 bases lay outside the gene matches. Germline V gene data show CDR1 as MDHEN and CDR2 as SYDVKM.

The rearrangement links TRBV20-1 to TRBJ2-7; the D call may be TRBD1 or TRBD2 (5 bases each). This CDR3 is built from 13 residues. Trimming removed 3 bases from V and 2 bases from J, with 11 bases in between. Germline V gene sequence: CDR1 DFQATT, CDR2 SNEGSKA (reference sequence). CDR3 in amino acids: CSASPGATYEQYF. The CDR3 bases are TGCAGTGCTAGTCCCGGGGCCACCTACGAGCAGTACTTC.

This CDR3 reads CATSRTSGNTGELFF. The DNA for the CDR3 is TGTGCCACCAGTCGGACTAGCGGTAACACCGGGGAGCTGTTTTTT. The V and J genes are TRBV24-1 and TRBJ2-2; 10 positions agree with TRBD2. CDR1 KGHDR and CDR2 SFDVKD come from the germline V gene. The CDR3 totals 15 residues. Unmatched junction bases numbered 2, after V lost 6 bases and J lost 2 bases.

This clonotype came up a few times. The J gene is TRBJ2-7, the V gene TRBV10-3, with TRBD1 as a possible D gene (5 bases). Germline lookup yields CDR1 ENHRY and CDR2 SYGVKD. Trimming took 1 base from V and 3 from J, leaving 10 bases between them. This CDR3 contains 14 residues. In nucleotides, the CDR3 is TGTGCCATCAGTGAGTTGGACACATACTACGAGCAGTACTTC. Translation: CAISELDTYYEQYF.

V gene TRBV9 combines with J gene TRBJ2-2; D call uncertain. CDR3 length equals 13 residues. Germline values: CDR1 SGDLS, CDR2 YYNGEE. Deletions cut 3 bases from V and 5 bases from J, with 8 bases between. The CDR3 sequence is CASSEEVTGELFF. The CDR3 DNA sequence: TGTGCCAGCAGCGAGGAAGTTACCGGGGAGCTGTTTTTT.

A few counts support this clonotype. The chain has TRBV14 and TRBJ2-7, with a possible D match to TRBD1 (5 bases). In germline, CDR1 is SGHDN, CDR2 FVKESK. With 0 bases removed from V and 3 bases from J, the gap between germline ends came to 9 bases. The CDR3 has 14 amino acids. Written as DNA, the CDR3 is TGTGCCAGCAGCCAAGAGGCCAGGGTCTACGAGCAGTACTTC. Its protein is CASSQEARVYEQYF.

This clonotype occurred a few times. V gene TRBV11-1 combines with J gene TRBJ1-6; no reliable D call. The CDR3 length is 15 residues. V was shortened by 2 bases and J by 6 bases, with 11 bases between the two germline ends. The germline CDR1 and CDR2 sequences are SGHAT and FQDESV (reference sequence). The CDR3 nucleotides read TGTGCCAGCAGCTTATCAGACGGTTTTAATTCACCCCTCCACTTT. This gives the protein CASSLSDGFNSPLHF.

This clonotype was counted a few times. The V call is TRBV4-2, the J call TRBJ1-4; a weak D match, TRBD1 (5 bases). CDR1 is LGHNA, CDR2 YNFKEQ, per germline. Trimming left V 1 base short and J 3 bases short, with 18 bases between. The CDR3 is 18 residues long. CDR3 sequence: CASSQVQGSGSANEKLFF. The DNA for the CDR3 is TGTGCCAGCAGCCAAGTCCAGGGATCGGGTAGTGCTAATGAAAAACTGTTTTTT.

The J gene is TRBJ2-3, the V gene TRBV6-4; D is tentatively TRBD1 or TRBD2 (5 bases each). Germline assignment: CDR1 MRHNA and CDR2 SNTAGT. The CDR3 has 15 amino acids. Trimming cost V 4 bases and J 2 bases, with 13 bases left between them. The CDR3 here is CASSGAPGTTDTQYF. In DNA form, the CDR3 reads TGTGCCAGCAGTGGCGCGCCCGGGACCACAGATACGCAGTATTTT.

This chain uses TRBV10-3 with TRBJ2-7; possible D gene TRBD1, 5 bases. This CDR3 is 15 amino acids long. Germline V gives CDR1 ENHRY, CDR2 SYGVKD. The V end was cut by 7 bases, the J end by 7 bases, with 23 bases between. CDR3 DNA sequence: TGTGCCATCACACGGACGGCAGGGTTTAACGATGAGCAGTACTTC. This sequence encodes CAITRTAGFNDEQYF.

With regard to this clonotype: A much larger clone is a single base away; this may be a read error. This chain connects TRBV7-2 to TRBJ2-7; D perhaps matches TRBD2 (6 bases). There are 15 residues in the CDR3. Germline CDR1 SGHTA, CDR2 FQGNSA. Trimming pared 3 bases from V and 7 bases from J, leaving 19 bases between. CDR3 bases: TGTGCCAGCAGCTTCACGGGGGTCTCCTACAATGAGCAGTACTTC. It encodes CASSFTGVSYNEQYF.

In nucleotides, the CDR3 is TGCAGTGCTAGACCCGGACTAGCGGGGGCCTACGAGCAGTACTTC. The encoded protein is CSARPGLAGAYEQYF. V and J are TRBV20-1 and TRBJ2-7; 13 bases align to TRBD2. The CDR3 covers 15 residues. Germline V gene lookup returns CDR1 DFQATT and CDR2 SNEGSKA (reference sequence). V lost 2 bases, J lost 2 bases, and 3 bases stayed unmatched.

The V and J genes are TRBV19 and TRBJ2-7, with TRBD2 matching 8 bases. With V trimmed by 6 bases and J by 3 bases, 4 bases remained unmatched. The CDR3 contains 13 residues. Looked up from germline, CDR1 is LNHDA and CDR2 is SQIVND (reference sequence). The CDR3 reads CASSTGGVYEQYF. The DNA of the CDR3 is TGTGCCAGTAGCACCGGGGGGGTCTACGAGCAGTACTTC.

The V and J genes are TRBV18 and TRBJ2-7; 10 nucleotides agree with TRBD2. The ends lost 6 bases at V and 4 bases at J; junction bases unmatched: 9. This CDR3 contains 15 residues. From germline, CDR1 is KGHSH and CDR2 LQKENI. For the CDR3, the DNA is TGTGCCAGCTCTTTAGGACTAGCGGAGGGATACGAGCAGTACTTC. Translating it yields CASSLGLAEGYEQYF.